The 29 T cell receptor beta chains in this list originate from one sample, sequenced in a study of blood T cell repertoires in COVID-19. The data were produced by immunoSEQ multiplex PCR, yet TCRdb's version contains in-frame clones alone and is incomplete. The sample lists hundreds of thousands of clones, 83% seen once, with less than 4% in the top ten. The sequenced sample consisted of PBMCs or T cells enriched from blood (not recorded which). These TCRs come from a woman aged 40 to 50 who had been exposed to COVID-19.

The rearrangement links TRBV6-5 to TRBJ1-1; a possible D gene is TRBD1 (6 bases). The CDR3 has 13 amino acids. Trimming removed 7 bases at V and 0 bases at J, with 9 bases between. CDR1 and CDR2 from the germline V gene are MNHEY and SVGAGI. The CDR3 loop is CASIQGLNTEAFF. The CDR3 nucleotides read TGTGCCAGCATTCAGGGGTTGAACACTGAAGCTTTCTTT.

CDR3 sequence: CSVEQGSTNTEAFF. The CDR3, as DNA: TGCAGCGTTGAACAGGGTTCCACGAACACTGAAGCTTTCTTT. V gene TRBV29-1 combines with J gene TRBJ1-1, with D perhaps TRBD1 (5 bases). V lost 2 bases and J 1 base, leaving 11 bases between the germline ends. The V gene's germline CDR1 is SQVTM and CDR2 ANQGSEA. There are 14 residues in the CDR3.

The V gene is TRBV3-1 (or the pseudogene TRBV3-2), the J gene TRBJ2-3; D is uncertain. In germline, CDR1 is LGHDT, CDR2 YNNKEL (reference sequence). The length of the CDR3 is 13 residues. Trimming left V 0 bases short and J 3 bases short, with 4 bases between. CDR3 residues: CASSQEYTDTQYF. CDR3 nucleotides: TGTGCCAGCAGCCAAGAATATACAGATACGCAGTATTTT.

This rearrangement joins TRBV4-1 to TRBJ1-2; 8 bases are a match to TRBD1. This CDR3 contains 17 residues. V lost 6 bases, J lost 3 bases, and 15 bases stayed unmatched. The germline V gene has CDR1 MGHRA and CDR2 YSYEKL. CDR3 sequence: CASRADRARGLHYGYTF. CDR3 DNA: TGCGCCAGCAGGGCGGACAGGGCAAGGGGGTTGCACTATGGCTACACCTTC.

The CDR3 DNA reads TGTGCCAGCACCCTCAGCTCCTACGAGCAGTACTTC. Translation gives CASTLSSYEQYF. This chain uses TRBV6-5 with TRBJ2-7; D gene unclear. The length of the CDR3 is 12 residues. Germline V gives CDR1 MNHEY, CDR2 SVGAGI. The V and J ends lost 7 bases and 0 bases respectively, with 7 bases between them.

This clone was observed once. This chain connects TRBV30 to TRBJ2-7, with 10 bases matching TRBD1. This CDR3 is built from 13 residues. CDR1 and CDR2 from the germline V gene are GTSNPN and SVGIG (reference sequence). V lost 8 bases and J lost 3; bases outside the gene matches: 7. The CDR3 DNA reads TGTGCCGGGTCGGGACAGGGGTTCTACGAGCAGTACTTC. This sequence encodes CAGSGQGFYEQYF.

The chain combines TRBV7-6 with TRBJ2-3, with 10 bases lining up with TRBD1. V gave up 4 bases and J gave up 4 bases; unmatched junction bases: 5. Per germline, CDR1 SGHVS and CDR2 FNYEAQ. The CDR3 consists of 15 residues. This CDR3 reads CASSSIGTGADTQYF. In DNA, the CDR3 is TGTGCCAGCAGCTCTATCGGGACAGGGGCAGATACGCAGTATTTT.

The chain has TRBV3-1 (or the pseudogene TRBV3-2) and TRBJ1-1, with D possibly TRBD1 on 5 matching bases. The CDR3 has 14 amino acids. CDR1 and CDR2 from the germline V gene are LGHDT and YNNKEL (reference sequence). Trimming removed 4 bases at V and 4 bases at J, with 13 bases between. The CDR3 here is CASSLNQGSTEAFF. The CDR3 coding sequence is TGTGCCAGCAGCCTGAACCAGGGAAGCACTGAAGCTTTCTTT.

This rearrangement joins TRBV7-2 to TRBJ2-5, with 8 bases matching TRBD2. CDR3 length: 16 residues. V trimming: 6 bases; J trimming: 3 bases; junction bases outside the gene matches: 12. Germline assignment: CDR1 SGHTA and CDR2 FQGNSA. The CDR3 spells CASRISSGGSEETQYF. CDR3 DNA: TGTGCCAGCAGAATAAGTTCGGGGGGGTCGGAAGAGACCCAGTACTTC.

V and J are TRBV5-1 and TRBJ2-5; TRBD2 might be the D (6 bases). V was clipped by 2 bases and J by 1 base, with 9 bases between them. CDR3 length: 14 amino acids. CDR1 is SGHRS and CDR2 is YFSETQ in the germline V gene. The CDR3 sequence: CASSFQGGQETQYF. CDR3 bases: TGCGCCAGCAGCTTTCAGGGAGGCCAAGAGACCCAGTACTTC.

This chain joins TRBV27 and TRBJ1-4; D unclear. The germline V gene has CDR1 MNHEY and CDR2 SMNVEV (reference sequence). V was trimmed by 1 base and J by 0 bases, leaving 6 bases between them. The CDR3 totals 15 residues. The chain's CDR3 is CASSLYGATNEKLFF. In DNA, the CDR3 is TGTGCCAGCAGTTTATACGGGGCAACTAATGAAAAACTGTTTTTT. Variable domain in full (rest from reference TRBV27 and TRBJ1-4): EAQVTQNPRYLITVTGKKLTVTCSQNMNHEYMSWYRQDPGLGLRQIYYSMNVEVTDKGDVPEGYKVSRKEKRNFPLILESPSPNQTSLYFCASSLYGATNEKLFFGSGTQLSVL.

This clone was detected only a few times. This sequence joins TRBV7-3 and TRBJ2-2, with D hard to call. Deletions cut 1 base from V and 2 bases from J, with 14 bases between. The V gene's germline CDR1 is SGHTA and CDR2 FQGTGA. The CDR3 consists of 17 residues. The DNA for the CDR3 is TGTGCCAGCAGCTTAAGCCCCAGCGCCGGAAACACCGGGGAGCTGTTTTTT. It encodes CASSLSPSAGNTGELFF.

The J gene is TRBJ1-1, the V gene TRBV5-6; D is unclear. CDR1 SGHDT and CDR2 YYEEEE come from the germline V gene. CDR3 length: 13 residues. Trimming removed 4 bases from V and 1 base from J, with 8 bases in between. The CDR3 nucleotides read TGTGCCAGCAGCCTTATTTCGAACACTGAAGCTTTCTTT. This gives the protein CASSLISNTEAFF. The complete variable domain, with remaining parts taken from reference TRBV5-6 and TRBJ1-1, reads DAGVTQSPTHLIKTRGQQVTLRCSPKSGHDTVSWYQQALGQGPQFIFQYYEEEERQRGNFPDRFSGHQFPNYSSELNVNALLLGDSALYLCASSLISNTEAFFGQGTRLTVV.

The chain carries TRBV5-1 and TRBJ2-3; weak D call: TRBD1 (5 bases). Trimming shortened V by 3 bases and J by 0 bases, and 14 bases separated the two germline ends. Germline CDR1 reads SGHRS; CDR2 reads YFSETQ. This CDR3 is built from 16 residues. CDR3 DNA sequence: TGCGCCAGCAGCTCAAGGGGTCCCTCTAGCACAGATACGCAGTATTTT. Translated, it gives CASSSRGPSSTDTQYF.

The chain is built from TRBV27 and TRBJ1-2, with a tentative D call TRBD1 (6 bases). CDR3 length: 16 residues. Between the trimmed V and J ends, which lost 5 bases and 0 bases, there was a span of 16 bases. Germline V gene data show CDR1 as MNHEY and CDR2 as SMNVEV (reference sequence). Written as DNA, the CDR3 is TGTGCCAGCAGTCCCCGACAGGATGTTACTAACTATGGCTACACCTTC. It yields the protein CASSPRQDVTNYGYTF.

The chain recombines TRBV6-5 with TRBJ1-4, with D perhaps TRBD1 (5 bases). The length of the CDR3 is 14 residues. With 2 bases removed from V and 5 bases from J, the gap between germline ends came to 9 bases. The V gene's germline CDR1 is MNHEY and CDR2 SVGAGI. The CDR3 spells CASSYRQLNEKLFF. CDR3 DNA: TGTGCCAGCAGTTACAGACAGCTAAATGAAAAACTGTTTTTT.

The chain carries TRBV19 and TRBJ1-6; 10 bases agree with TRBD1. The J segment lost 0 bases and the V segment lost 10 bases, leaving 9 bases of the junction unmatched. This CDR3 is built from 17 residues. Germline lookup yields CDR1 LNHDA and CDR2 SQIVND (reference sequence). CDR3 amino acids: CATALGTGVSYNSPLHF. The CDR3 nucleotides read TGTGCCACCGCCCTTGGGACAGGGGTCTCCTATAATTCACCCCTCCACTTT.

The chain has TRBV28 and TRBJ1-1; unclear D gene. CDR1 is MDHEN and CDR2 is SYDVKM in the germline V gene. Trimming left V 10 bases short and J 0 bases short, with 15 bases between. The CDR3 consists of 14 residues. The chain's CDR3 is CAIVALPMNTEAFF. DNA of the CDR3: TGTGCCATCGTGGCCCTCCCCATGAACACTGAAGCTTTCTTT.

This CDR3 is CASLDRAAADTQYF. CDR3 nucleotides: TGTGCCAGTTTAGACAGGGCGGCCGCAGATACGCAGTATTTT. The gene calls are TRBV19 and TRBJ2-3; 7 nucleotides align to TRBD1. The CDR3 totals 14 residues. The germline V gene has CDR1 LNHDA and CDR2 SQIVND (reference sequence). V trimming: 8 bases; J trimming: 4 bases; junction bases outside the gene matches: 9.

V and J are TRBV2 and TRBJ1-4, with D perhaps TRBD1 (5 bases). This CDR3 comprises 15 residues. Trimming shortened V by 0 bases and J by 5 bases, and 10 bases separated the two germline ends. The germline CDR1 and CDR2 sequences are SNHLY and FYNNEI. CDR3 nucleotide sequence: TGTGCCAGCAGTGAAGCGCCAGGGAAGAATGAAAAACTGTTTTTT. Translation gives CASSEAPGKNEKLFF.

The table lists this clone with a few counts. The genes are TRBV28 and TRBJ2-3; 7 bases fit TRBD2. The CDR3 is made up of 15 amino acids. Germline CDR1 MDHEN, CDR2 SYDVKM. The V gene end was trimmed by 6 bases and the J gene end by 0 bases; junction bases not matched to a gene: 6. DNA of the CDR3: TGTGCCAGCAGGGGGGGAGGGGCAAGCACAGATACGCAGTATTTT. Translating it yields CASRGGGASTDTQYF.

This clone has only one observation. This chain uses TRBV19 with TRBJ1-4; D is uncertain. V dropped 3 bases and J dropped 4 bases, with 9 bases sitting between them. Per the germline V gene, CDR1 is LNHDA and CDR2 is SQIVND (reference sequence). The CDR3 consists of 14 residues. As DNA, the CDR3 is TGTGCCAGTAGTATGGGCCAGCATAATGAAAAACTGTTTTTT. It encodes CASSMGQHNEKLFF.

The V gene is TRBV12-1, the J gene TRBJ1-6. TRBV12-1 is tagged as a pseudogene. This CDR3 has 14 amino acids. CDR3 in DNA: TGTGCCAGCAGCCCGTCCCGGAGGAATTCACCCCTCCACTTT. Amino acid sequence: CASSPSRRNSPLHF.

The rearrangement joins TRBV19 to TRBJ1-2; TRBD1 agrees at 10 bases. Germline loops: CDR1 LNHDA, CDR2 SQIVND (reference sequence). J was trimmed by 10 bases and V by 7 bases; bases with no gene match: 9. This CDR3 is 13 amino acids long. The CDR3 loop is CASNNQGQGPYTF. The CDR3 DNA sequence: TGTGCCAGTAATAATCAGGGACAGGGGCCCTACACCTTC.

V usage is TRBV7-3 and J usage is TRBJ1-5; D is perhaps TRBD1 (6 bases). CDR3 size: 15 residues. Germline V CDR1 and CDR2: SGHTA, FQGTGA. The V and J ends lost 1 base and 7 bases respectively, with 14 bases between them. CDR3 nucleotide sequence: TGTGCCAGCAGCTTAAACGGACAGAGGGGGCAGCCCCAGCATTTT. Its protein is CASSLNGQRGQPQHF.

In nucleotides, the CDR3 is TGTGCCAGCAGAAGTACTGGGTCGGGCACCGGGGAGCTGTTTTTT. Its translation is CASRSTGSGTGELFF. The chain carries TRBV5-4 and TRBJ2-2; no reliable D call. The CDR3 is 15 amino acids. Between the trimmed V and J ends, which lost 5 bases and 4 bases, there was a span of 15 bases. Per germline, CDR1 SGHNT and CDR2 YYREEE (reference sequence).

The chain links TRBV7-9 to TRBJ1-2, with a tentative D call TRBD1 (5 bases). This CDR3 contains 12 residues. Germline-derived CDR1 and CDR2 are SEHNR and FQNEAQ (reference sequence). Trimming cost V 2 bases and J 8 bases, with 9 bases left between them. CDR3 residues: CASSLSTGGYTF. For the CDR3, the DNA is TGTGCCAGCAGCTTATCAACAGGAGGCTACACCTTC.

V and J are TRBV30 and TRBJ2-4, with 8 bases fitting TRBD2. V shed 0 bases and J 11 bases; nucleotides not matched to a gene: 12. Per the germline V gene, CDR1 is GTSNPN and CDR2 is SVGIG (reference sequence). The CDR3 loop spans 15 amino acids. CDR3 residues: CAWSVAGGLQGVQYF. For the CDR3, the DNA is TGTGCCTGGAGTGTGGCGGGGGGCCTCCAAGGGGTTCAGTACTTC. The full variable domain, its missing parts supplied by reference TRBV30 and TRBJ2-4, is SQTIHQWPATLVQPVGSPLSLECTVEGTSNPNLYWYRQAAGRGLQLLFYSVGIGQISSEVPQNLSASRPQDRQFILSSKKLLLSDSGFYLCAWSVAGGLQGVQYFGAGTRLSVL.

The sample holds a few counts of this clone. This chain links TRBV6-5 with TRBJ1-5, with 7 positions matching TRBD1. CDR3 size: 13 residues. Trimming at V came to 9 bases and at J to 5 bases, leaving 7 bases not matched to a gene. CDR1 is MNHEY, CDR2 SVGAGI, per germline. CDR3 sequence: CARRRQGDQPQHF. In nucleotides, the CDR3 is TGTGCCAGACGCCGACAGGGAGATCAGCCCCAGCATTTT.